The rows below give T cell receptor beta chains drawn from one sample of a study of blood T cell repertoires in COVID-19. Some clones are missing from TCRdb's copy, which holds only in-frame ones; the method was immunoSEQ multiplex PCR. The sample records about 59,000 clones, around 79% being singletons. Sample: peripheral blood. The receptors stem from a woman aged 45-60 years with active or convalescent COVID-19. The CDR3 runs from the conserved cysteine through the conserved F or W.

V	J	CDR3
TRBV27	TRBJ2-7	CASSLLDRVNEQYF
TRBV6-2/TRBV6-3	TRBJ1-2	CASSSGDRGYTF
TRBV2	TRBJ2-7	CASSVQSYEQYF
TRBV5-6	TRBJ2-1	CASSLVLAGVKDEQFF
TRBV11-2	TRBJ2-1	CASSIQGYNEQFF
TRBV12-3/TRBV12-4	TRBJ2-7	CASSVLSGAEQYF
TRBV28	TRBJ2-7	CASSPGGEPKAYEQYF
TRBV7-9	TRBJ2-7	CASSEGQGAASEQYF
TRBV11-2	TRBJ2-7	CASSGRQFSYEQYF
TRBV24-1	TRBJ2-5	CATSVGLAGGGQETQYF
TRBV10-3	TRBJ1-2	CAISEGQTNYGYTF
TRBV12-3/TRBV12-4	TRBJ1-2	CASSLMGPGYTF
TRBV20-1	TRBJ2-5	CSAPRGATQYF
TRBV3-1/TRBV3-2	TRBJ1-4	CASSQGPPGKNEKLFF
TRBV5-1	TRBJ1-2	CASSHVRGGNNGYTF
TRBV9	TRBJ2-1	CASSLLAGESEQFF
TRBV4-1	TRBJ1-5	CASSQTAGGLGNQPQHF
TRBV11-2	TRBJ1-1	CASSLDLGHKSTEAFF
TRBV5-1	TRBJ2-3	CASSLVASRQGDTQYF
TRBV7-9	TRBJ1-1	CASSMSGQLAEAFF
TRBV6-5	TRBJ1-2	CASIGQEANYGYTF
TRBV10-3	TRBJ2-5	CAISPGLDGQETQYF
TRBV29-1	TRBJ1-5	CSVSGGRGQPQHF
TRBV29-1	TRBJ2-7	CSGPGTSGSKAYEQYF
TRBV9	TRBJ2-7	CASSEEQGVLYEQYF
TRBV3-1/TRBV3-2	TRBJ1-2	CASSQRTGGGYTF
TRBV15	TRBJ1-5	CATSGTGGGNQPQHF
TRBV7-9	TRBJ2-3	CASSPSWPGSDTQYF
TRBV28	TRBJ2-7	CASSLQDRAPSVQYF
TRBV3-1/TRBV3-2	TRBJ2-3	CASSLQARESNTQYF
TRBV7-6	TRBJ2-7	CASSLTDRGYEQYF
TRBV29-1	TRBJ1-4	CSVRLGRPGNEKLFF
TRBV24-1	TRBJ2-7	CATSAVDRGLHEQYF
TRBV5-1	TRBJ2-7	CASSFGSGISYEQYF
TRBV9	TRBJ1-6	CASSVVAGEPYNSPLHF
TRBV7-9	TRBJ2-1	CASSRDRVLAGGRYNEQFF
TRBV4-1	TRBJ2-1	CASSQYSGDDNEQFF
TRBV7-2	TRBJ1-2	CASSSSGTEAEGYTF
TRBV7-2	TRBJ1-5	CASSSRRGNQPQHF
TRBV5-1	TRBJ2-1	CASSSEGSGTGLEYNEQFF
TRBV2	TRBJ2-5	CASITGSETQYF
TRBV4-1	TRBJ2-2	CASSRLGTGGSGELFF
TRBV19	TRBJ2-7	CASSPSSSGSFLEQYF
TRBV5-4	TRBJ2-7	CASSLGGQGRHEQYF
TRBV25-1	TRBJ2-3	CASSVGQSTDTQYF
TRBV7-8	TRBJ2-2	CASGPGWNTGELFF
TRBV7-9	TRBJ2-1	CASSLGSDYNEQFF